This T cell receptor (beta chain) was identified during a study of blood T cell repertoires in COVID-19. Study-level information: T cells, B-cell-depleted T cells, or PBMCs provided the cDNA or gDNA that served as material.

In the authors' methods: Scientists estimated how many nucleated cells there were by amplifying reference gene primers. The data were produced by immunoSEQ multiplex PCR, yet TCRdb's version contains in-frame clones alone and is incomplete. For V, J and clone size, that table is used; D and trimming come from the DNA. Of roughly 340,000 clones listed, more than 75% are singletons. With 2 bases clipped from V and 6 bases from J, the junction kept 6 bases outside the gene matches. CDR3 size: 14 residues. Germline CDR1 reads SGHVS; CDR2 reads FQNEAQ. One Seattle source followed patients from active infection through their disease course.

Source material: peripheral blood. The genes are TRBV7-8 and TRBJ1-1; 7 nucleotides match TRBD1. This receptor was taken from a woman aged 45-65 years with COVID-19, enrolled during active disease. CDR3 DNA sequence: TGTGCCAGCAGCTTATCCGGACAGGCAGCTGAAGCTTTCTTT. Amino acid sequence: CASSLSGQAAEAFF.